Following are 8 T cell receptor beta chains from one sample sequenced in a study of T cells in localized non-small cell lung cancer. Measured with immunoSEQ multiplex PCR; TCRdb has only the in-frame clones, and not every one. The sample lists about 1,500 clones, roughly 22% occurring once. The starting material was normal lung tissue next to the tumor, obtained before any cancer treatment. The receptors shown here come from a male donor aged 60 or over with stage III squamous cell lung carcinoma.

The CDR3 reads CASTPGWGRQSETQYF. In nucleotides, the CDR3 is TGTGCCAGCACCCCAGGGTGGGGGCGACAGTCAGAGACCCAGTACTTC. This chain connects TRBV6-8 to TRBJ2-5, with D possibly matching TRBD1 (6 bases). CDR3 length: 16 residues. V lost 7 bases and J 4 bases, leaving 22 bases between the germline ends. Germline V gene lookup returns CDR1 MNHGY and CDR2 SAAAGT.

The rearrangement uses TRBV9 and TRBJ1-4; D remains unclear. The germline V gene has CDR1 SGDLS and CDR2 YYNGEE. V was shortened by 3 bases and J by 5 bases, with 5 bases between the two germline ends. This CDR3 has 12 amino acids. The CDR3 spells CASSGVNEKLFF. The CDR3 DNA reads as TGTGCCAGCAGCGGTGTCAATGAAAAACTGTTTTTT.

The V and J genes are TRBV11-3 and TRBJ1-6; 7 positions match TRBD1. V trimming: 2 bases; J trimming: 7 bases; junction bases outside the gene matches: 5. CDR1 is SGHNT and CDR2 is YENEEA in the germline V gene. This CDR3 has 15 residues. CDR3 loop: CASSLQGTANSPLHF. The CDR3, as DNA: TGTGCCAGCAGCTTACAGGGGACAGCCAATTCACCCCTCCACTTT. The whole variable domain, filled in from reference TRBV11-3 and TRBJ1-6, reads EAGVVQSPRYKIIEKKQPVAFWCNPISGHNTLYWYLQNLGQGPELLIRYENEEAVDDSQLPKDRFSAERLKGVDSTLKIQPAELGDSAVYLCASSLQGTANSPLHFGNGTRLTVT.

This CDR3 is CASTQANYEQYF. DNA for the CDR3: TGTGCCAGCACCCAGGCAAACTACGAGCAGTACTTC. J is TRBJ2-7 and V is TRBV2; no firm D call. This CDR3 spans 12 amino acids. Trimming cost V 7 bases and J 3 bases, with 10 bases left between them. Germline CDR1 and CDR2: SNHLY and FYNNEI.

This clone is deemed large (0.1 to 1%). CDR3 DNA sequence: TGTGCCAGTAGTATTACAGGGATGGGAGCTTTCTTT. This translates into CASSITGMGAFF. This chain connects TRBV19 to TRBJ1-1, with D possibly matching TRBD1 (6 bases). This CDR3 region has 12 residues. CDR1 and CDR2 from the germline V gene are LNHDA and SQIVND (reference sequence). V was trimmed by 3 bases and J by 10 bases, leaving 12 bases between them.

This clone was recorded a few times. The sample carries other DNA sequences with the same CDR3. The CDR3 protein is CAWSVQGDQPQHF. The CDR3 coding sequence is TGTGCCTGGAGTGTACAGGGTGACCAGCCCCAGCATTTT. The chain links TRBV30 to TRBJ1-5, with D possibly being TRBD1 (6 bases). CDR3 length: 13 amino acids. From germline, CDR1 is GTSNPN and CDR2 SVGIG (reference sequence). V was clipped by 0 bases and J by 7 bases, with 10 bases between them.

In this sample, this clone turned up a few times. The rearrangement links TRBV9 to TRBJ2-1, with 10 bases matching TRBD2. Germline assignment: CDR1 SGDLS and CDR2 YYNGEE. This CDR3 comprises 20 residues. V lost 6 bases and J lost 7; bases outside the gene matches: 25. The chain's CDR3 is CASKESGLAGAAGRKNEQFF. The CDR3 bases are TGTGCCAGCAAAGAATCGGGTCTAGCGGGAGCTGCGGGAAGAAAGAATGAGCAGTTCTTC.

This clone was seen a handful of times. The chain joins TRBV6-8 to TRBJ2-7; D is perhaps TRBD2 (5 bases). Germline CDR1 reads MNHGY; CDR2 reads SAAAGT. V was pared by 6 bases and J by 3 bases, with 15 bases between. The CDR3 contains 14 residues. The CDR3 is CASRLTWTGYEQYF. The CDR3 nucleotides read TGTGCCAGCAGATTAACTTGGACTGGCTACGAGCAGTACTTC.